The rows below give T cell receptor beta chains drawn from one sample of a study of control samples from healthy donors and cancer patients. Repertoires were generated with immunoSEQ multiplex PCR, while TCRdb's copy carries only in-frame clones and drops some. The repertoire has about 120,000 clones, 85% to 95% of them found once; the top ten carry under 0.7%. Input material: PBMCs. The receptors originated from a man of 80 years or more with head and neck cancer. CDR3s include the opening cysteine and the closing phenylalanine or tryptophan. D genes are given only for firm matches. Size values are once, few and many counts, or a class for expanded clones, and some rows have none.

j_call d_call v_call clone_size cdr3_nt cdr3_aa
TRBJ2-3 TRBD2 TRBV11-3 NA TGTGCCAGCAGCGAGACTAGCGGGACGGCGCAGTATTTT CASSETSGTAQYF
TRBJ1-2 NA TRBV3-1/TRBV3-2 NA TGTGCCAGCAGCCAAGGGACGGTGAGCTATGGCTACACCTTC CASSQGTVSYGYTF
TRBJ2-6 NA TRBV11-2 NA TGTGCCAGCACAATGGGGGGGGCCCCGGGAGGGGCCAACGTCCTGACTTTC CASTMGGAPGGANVLTF
TRBJ1-2 NA TRBV20-1 NA TGCAGTGCTTCCAGGGACGGCTACACCTTC CSASRDGYTF
TRBJ1-2 TRBD1 TRBV6-5 NA TGTGCCAGCAGTTACTCCGGGACAGGGGTTTTCACCTTC CASSYSGTGVFTF
TRBJ2-1 NA TRBV10-3 NA TGTGCCATCAGTGGAGAAGGGATCAATGAGCAGTTCTTC CAISGEGINEQFF
TRBJ2-7 NA TRBV6-2/TRBV6-3 NA TGTGCCAGCAGTTACTCGAGGGGGTTCGGTTACGAGCAGTACTTC CASSYSRGFGYEQYF
TRBJ1-1 NA TRBV14 NA TGTGCCAGCAGCCAAGACGAGGTCACTGAAGCTTTCTTT CASSQDEVTEAFF
TRBJ2-5 NA TRBV11-2 once TGTGCCAGCAGCTTCGGGGCGGTAGAGACCCAGTACTTC CASSFGAVETQYF
TRBJ1-6 NA TRBV3-1/TRBV3-2 NA TGTGCCAGCAGCCAACGACAGAATAATTCACCCCTCCACTTT CASSQRQNNSPLHF
TRBJ2-3 NA TRBV19 NA TGTGCCAGTAGTATCCCCCCAGATACGCAGTATTTT CASSIPPDTQYF
TRBJ2-7 NA TRBV19 NA TGTGCCAGTAGTGATCGGACAAGAGGGCCCTACGAGCAGTACTTC CASSDRTRGPYEQYF
TRBJ1-2 NA TRBV12-3/TRBV12-4 NA TGTGCCAGCAGTCCCGGGACCCTCTATGGCTACACCTTC CASSPGTLYGYTF
TRBJ1-5 NA TRBV27 NA TGTGCCAGCAGGCCCGCCGGTAGGGGCTATAGCAATCAGCCCCAGCATTTT CASRPAGRGYSNQPQHF
TRBJ1-1 NA TRBV5-1 once TGCGCCAGCAGCGCCAAGGCGGGGTTCATGAACACTGAAGCTTTCTTT CASSAKAGFMNTEAFF
TRBJ1-2 TRBD1 TRBV3-1/TRBV3-2 few TGTGCCAGCAGCCCGAGGCCAATGGGGACAGGGAGGAGGTTTTCTGGCTACACCTTC CASSPRPMGTGRRFSGYTF
TRBJ2-5 TRBD1 TRBV7-9 NA TGTGCCAGCAGCTTAGTAACAGGGGGAGAGACCCAGTACTTC CASSLVTGGETQYF
TRBJ1-1 NA TRBV5-4 NA TGTGCCAGCAGCCTTCCAGCTGATCAGAACACTGAAGCTTTCTTT CASSLPADQNTEAFF
TRBJ1-1 NA TRBV7-8 NA TGTGCCAGCAGCTTAGGCACTGAAGCTTTCTTT CASSLGTEAFF
TRBJ1-1 TRBD1 TRBV19 NA TGTGCCAGTAAGGGGACAGCCGAAGCTTTCTTT CASKGTAEAFF
TRBJ2-3 TRBD1 TRBV7-8 NA TGTGCCAGCAGCTCAGGACAGGGGGCCATAGATACGCAGTATTTT CASSSGQGAIDTQYF
TRBJ1-2 NA TRBV5-1 NA TGCGCCAGCAGCCCAGTAAGGCGGCAGGGCTATGGCTACACCTTC CASSPVRRQGYGYTF
TRBJ1-2 NA TRBV25-1 NA TGTGCCAGCAGTTTCGGACCGGTCGGGGATGGCTACACCTTC CASSFGPVGDGYTF
TRBJ2-7 NA TRBV23-1 NA TGCGCCAGCACCCCATACGAGCAGTACTTC CASTPYEQYF